This T cell receptor (beta chain) was sequenced for a study of blood T cell repertoires in COVID-19. Study details: Samples of COVID-19 (acute and convalescent) were obtained from the United States, Italy and Spain.

This clone has a handful of counts. In the original processing: Cell counts per sample came from amplifying reference gene primers. Assay used: immunoSEQ multiplex PCR; TCRdb lists only in-frame clones, some missing. V, J and clone size are taken as reported in that table, and D and trimming were inferred from the DNA itself. Found here are a few hundred thousand clones, more than 80% of them singletons; the top ten hold roughly 1.2%. Seattle patients were enrolled during active infection and followed longitudinally. Sequenced input: peripheral blood. This sequence originates from a woman in her twenties or thirties with COVID-19, enrolled during active disease.

CDR3 in amino acids: CASSLDTAYNSPLHF. CDR3 nucleotides: TGTGCCAGCAGCCTCGACACGGCCTATAATTCACCCCTCCACTTT. The chain joins TRBV7-3 to TRBJ1-6; D is undetermined. Trimming took 5 bases from V and 2 from J, leaving 10 bases between them. Germline V gene data show CDR1 as SGHTA and CDR2 as FQGTGA. The length of the CDR3 is 15 residues.